This TCR beta chain comes out of a study of blood T cell repertoires in COVID-19 (dated by TCRdb to about 2020). Study-wide context: Recovered participants in ImmuneRACE Cohort 3 were defined by two consecutive negative NP/OP PCR tests, clearance by a healthcare professional, or resolution of symptoms. Samples covering the acute and convalescent phases of COVID-19 were provided by collaborators in the United States, Italy and Spain. The material from the prospective study consisted of cDNA or gDNA derived from T cells, B-cell-depleted T cells, or PBMCs. Deeply sampled blood TCRbeta repertoires from subjects exposed to, actively infected with, or recovered from COVID-19 were included in the dataset. A freely available public database, intended as a resource for researchers studying the immune response to SARS-CoV-2, is where the repertoires were released. Samples came from the ongoing ImmuneRACE study (first 160 participants) plus 1,254 subjects from 6 global collaborators. The sample metadata nearly always contained a de-identified subject ID, COVID-19 status, age in years and sex. Where available, HLA class I and class II types were taken from metadata supplied by the sample provider and were not determined by assay-based typing.

In the prospective study, participants were roughly 18 to 100 years old, resided in fewer than 25 geographic areas of the United States, and were enrolled through a virtual design. Cohort assignment in the prospective study relied on participant-reported clinical history from a screening survey and a study questionnaire. Mobile phlebotomists in the prospective study collected whole blood, serum and a nasopharyngeal or oropharyngeal swab from every participant. Prospective study participants could optionally give additional blood draws and questionnaires over a roughly two-month period. Prospective study blood samples were shipped either frozen or at room temperature before DNA extraction. TCRbeta CDR3 regions were amplified from genomic DNA using the immunoSEQ Assay, a bias-controlled multiplex PCR. In the authors' own workflow: Nucleated cell counts per sample were estimated from amplification of reference gene primers within the assay. To quantify the absolute abundance of each unique TCRbeta CDR3 rearrangement, sequence reads were collapsed and filtered. Productive Simpson clonality was computed per sample as the square root of Simpson's diversity index over productive rearrangements. TCRdb limited this immuneACCESS table to in-frame rearrangements with V and J called. A share of clones is missing; checked studies link under half to unresolved V genes, and the rest is unexplained. The V and J calls and clone size were taken over from that table, and D and trimming were inferred from the DNA. The sample contains over 200,000 clones, about nine tenths of them found a single time. The ten largest clones add up to about 3.1% of the sample.

This clone was counted a few times. There is no known antigen for this receptor. Base qualities are not recorded, but no much larger clone differs from it by a single base. Measured from the cysteine to the phenylalanine, the CDR3 is 14 residues long. CDR3 DNA is the only sequence kept; it has 42 bases, read in frame from the first base. As encoded in the germline V gene, CDR1 is SGHVS while CDR2 is FQNEAQ. For this chain, trimming is 5 bases at the V end and 5 bases at the J end, and the number of junction bases without a gene match is 8. Paper-wide results and their limitations: The quantity of clinical and demographic metadata differed by source and by participant and was supplied without curation.

This TCR was sampled from a woman in her fifties or sixties in a cohort exposed to, infected with or recovered from COVID-19 (not recorded which). The chain uses TRBV7-8 and TRBJ1-1; 7 bases in between match TRBD1. Sequenced input: PBMCs or T cells enriched from blood (not recorded which). The DNA is as follows: TGTGCCAGCAGCCGAGTTAGGACAGGAACTGAAGCTTTCTTT. It is translated as CASSRVRTGTEAFF.